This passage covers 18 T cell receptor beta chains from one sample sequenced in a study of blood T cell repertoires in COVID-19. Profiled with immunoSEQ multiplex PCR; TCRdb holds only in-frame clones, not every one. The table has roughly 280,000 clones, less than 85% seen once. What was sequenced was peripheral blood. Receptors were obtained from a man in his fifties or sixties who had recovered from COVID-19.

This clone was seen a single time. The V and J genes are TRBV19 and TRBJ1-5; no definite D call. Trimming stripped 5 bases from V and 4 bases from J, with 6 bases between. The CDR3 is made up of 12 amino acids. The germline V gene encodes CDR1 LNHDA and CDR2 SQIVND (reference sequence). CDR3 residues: CASSPRNQPQHF. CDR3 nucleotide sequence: TGTGCCAGTAGTCCCCGGAATCAGCCCCAGCATTTT.

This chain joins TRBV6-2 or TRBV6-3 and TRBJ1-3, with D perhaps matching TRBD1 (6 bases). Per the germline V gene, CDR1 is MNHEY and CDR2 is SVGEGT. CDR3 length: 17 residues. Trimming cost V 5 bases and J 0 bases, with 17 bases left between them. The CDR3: CASSDQTGTGSGNTIYF. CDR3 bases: TGTGCCAGCAGTGACCAGACAGGAACGGGCTCTGGAAACACCATATATTTT.

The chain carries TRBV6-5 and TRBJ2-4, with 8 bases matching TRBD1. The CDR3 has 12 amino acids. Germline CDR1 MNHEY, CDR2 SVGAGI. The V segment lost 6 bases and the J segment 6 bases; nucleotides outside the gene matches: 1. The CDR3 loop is CASSDRGNIQYF. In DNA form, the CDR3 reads TGTGCCAGCAGCGACAGGGGAAACATTCAGTACTTC.

CDR3 loop: CASSLGGGAGNEQFF. The CDR3 coding sequence is TGCGCCAGCAGCTTGGGCGGGGGGGCAGGCAATGAGCAGTTCTTC. V is TRBV5-1 and J is TRBJ2-1; 9 nucleotides agree with TRBD2. V trimming: 0 bases; J trimming: 6 bases; junction bases outside the gene matches: 4. The CDR3 has 15 residues. Germline assignment: CDR1 SGHRS and CDR2 YFSETQ.

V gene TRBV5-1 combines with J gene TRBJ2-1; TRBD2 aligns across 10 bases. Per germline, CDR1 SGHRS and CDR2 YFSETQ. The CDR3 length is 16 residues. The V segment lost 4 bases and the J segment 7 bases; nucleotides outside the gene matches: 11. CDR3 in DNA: TGCGCCAGCAGCAAAATAGCGGGAGGTCCGGGGAATGAGCAGTTCTTC. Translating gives CASSKIAGGPGNEQFF. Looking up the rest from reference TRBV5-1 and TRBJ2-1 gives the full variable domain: KAGVTQTPRYLIKTRGQQVTLSCSPISGHRSVSWYQQTPGQGLQFLFEYFSETQRNKGNFPGRFSGRQFSNSRSEMNVSTLELGDSALYLCASSKIAGGPGNEQFFGPGTRLTVL.

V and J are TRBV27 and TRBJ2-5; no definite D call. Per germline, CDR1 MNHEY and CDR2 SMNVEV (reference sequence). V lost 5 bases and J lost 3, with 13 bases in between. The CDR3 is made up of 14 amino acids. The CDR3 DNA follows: TGTGCCAGCAGTCCCTCGGTCCGAGAAGAGACCCAGTACTTC. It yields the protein CASSPSVREETQYF.

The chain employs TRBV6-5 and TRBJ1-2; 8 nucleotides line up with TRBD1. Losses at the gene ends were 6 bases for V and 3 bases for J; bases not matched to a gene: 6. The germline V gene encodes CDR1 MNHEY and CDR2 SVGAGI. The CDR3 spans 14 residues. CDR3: CASRGQGSYYGYTF. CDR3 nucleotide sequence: TGTGCCAGCAGAGGACAGGGTTCGTACTATGGCTACACCTTC.

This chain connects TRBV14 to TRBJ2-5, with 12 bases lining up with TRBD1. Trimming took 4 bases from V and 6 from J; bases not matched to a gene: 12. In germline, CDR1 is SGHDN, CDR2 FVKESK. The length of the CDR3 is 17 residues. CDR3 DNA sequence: TGTGCCAGCAGCCGGGGACGAGGGACAGGGGGCTTTAAGACCCAGTACTTC. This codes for CASSRGRGTGGFKTQYF.

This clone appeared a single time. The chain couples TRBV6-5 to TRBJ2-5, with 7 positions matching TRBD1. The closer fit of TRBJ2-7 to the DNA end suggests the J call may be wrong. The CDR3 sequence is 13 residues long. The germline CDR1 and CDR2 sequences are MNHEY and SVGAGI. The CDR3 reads CASSQGVRYEQYF. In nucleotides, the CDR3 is TGTGCCAGCAGTCAGGGGGTTCGATACGAGCAGTACTTC.

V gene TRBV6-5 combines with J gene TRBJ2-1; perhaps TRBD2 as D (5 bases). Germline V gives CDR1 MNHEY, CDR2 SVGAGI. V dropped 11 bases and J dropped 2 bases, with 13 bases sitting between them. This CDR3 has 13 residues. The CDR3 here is CAAGEPAYNEQFF. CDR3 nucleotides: TGTGCCGCCGGGGAACCGGCCTACAATGAGCAGTTCTTC.

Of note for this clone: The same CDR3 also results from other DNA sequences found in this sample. The CDR3: CASSPGQVSYEQYF. In DNA, the CDR3 is TGTGCCAGCTCTCCTGGACAGGTATCCTACGAGCAGTACTTC. The chain joins TRBV18 to TRBJ2-7, with 7 bases aligning to TRBD1. This CDR3 is 14 amino acids long. Per the germline V gene, CDR1 is KGHSH and CDR2 is LQKENI. The V segment lost 6 bases and the J segment 1 base; nucleotides outside the gene matches: 6.

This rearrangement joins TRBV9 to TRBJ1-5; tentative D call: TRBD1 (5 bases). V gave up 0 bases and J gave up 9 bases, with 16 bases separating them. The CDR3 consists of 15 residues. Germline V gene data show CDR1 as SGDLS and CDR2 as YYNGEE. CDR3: CASSVGVEGAGPQHF. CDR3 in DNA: TGTGCCAGCAGCGTAGGAGTTGAAGGGGCAGGGCCCCAGCATTTT.

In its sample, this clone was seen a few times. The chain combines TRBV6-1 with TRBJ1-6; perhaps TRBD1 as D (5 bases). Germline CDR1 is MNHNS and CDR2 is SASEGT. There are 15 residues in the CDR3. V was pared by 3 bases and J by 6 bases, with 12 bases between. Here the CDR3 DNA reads TGTGCCAGCAGTGATCCCGGGGGAGGTAATTCACCCCTCCACTTT. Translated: CASSDPGGGNSPLHF.

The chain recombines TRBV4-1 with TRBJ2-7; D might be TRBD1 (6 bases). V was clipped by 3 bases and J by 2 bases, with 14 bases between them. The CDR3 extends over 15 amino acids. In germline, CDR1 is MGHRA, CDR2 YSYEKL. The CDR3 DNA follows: TGCGCCAGCAGCCAGGCTCCTCGGGACACCTACGAGCAGTACTTC. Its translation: CASSQAPRDTYEQYF.

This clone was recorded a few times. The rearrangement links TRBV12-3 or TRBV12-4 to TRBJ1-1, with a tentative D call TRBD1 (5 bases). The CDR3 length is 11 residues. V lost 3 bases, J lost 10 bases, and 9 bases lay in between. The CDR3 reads CASSFVGGAFF. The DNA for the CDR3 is TGTGCCAGCAGTTTTGTGGGGGGAGCTTTCTTT.

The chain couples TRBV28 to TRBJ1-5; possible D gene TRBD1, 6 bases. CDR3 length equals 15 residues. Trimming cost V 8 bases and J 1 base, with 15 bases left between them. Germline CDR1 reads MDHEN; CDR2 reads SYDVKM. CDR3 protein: CASVLKGVSNQPQHF. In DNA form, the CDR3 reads TGTGCCAGCGTCCTAAAGGGGGTAAGCAATCAGCCCCAGCATTTT.

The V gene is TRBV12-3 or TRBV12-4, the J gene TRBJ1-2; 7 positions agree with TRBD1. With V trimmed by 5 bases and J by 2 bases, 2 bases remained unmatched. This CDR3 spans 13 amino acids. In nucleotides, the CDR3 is TGTGCCAGCAGTCCGACAGGGAACTATGGCTACACCTTC. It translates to CASSPTGNYGYTF.

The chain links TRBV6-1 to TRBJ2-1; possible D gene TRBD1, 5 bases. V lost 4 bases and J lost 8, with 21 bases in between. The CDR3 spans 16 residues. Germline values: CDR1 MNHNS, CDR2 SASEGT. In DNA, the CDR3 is TGTGCCAGCAGTGGTCGTCGGCAGGGTGACTTGGATGAGCAGTTCTTC. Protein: CASSGRRQGDLDEQFF.